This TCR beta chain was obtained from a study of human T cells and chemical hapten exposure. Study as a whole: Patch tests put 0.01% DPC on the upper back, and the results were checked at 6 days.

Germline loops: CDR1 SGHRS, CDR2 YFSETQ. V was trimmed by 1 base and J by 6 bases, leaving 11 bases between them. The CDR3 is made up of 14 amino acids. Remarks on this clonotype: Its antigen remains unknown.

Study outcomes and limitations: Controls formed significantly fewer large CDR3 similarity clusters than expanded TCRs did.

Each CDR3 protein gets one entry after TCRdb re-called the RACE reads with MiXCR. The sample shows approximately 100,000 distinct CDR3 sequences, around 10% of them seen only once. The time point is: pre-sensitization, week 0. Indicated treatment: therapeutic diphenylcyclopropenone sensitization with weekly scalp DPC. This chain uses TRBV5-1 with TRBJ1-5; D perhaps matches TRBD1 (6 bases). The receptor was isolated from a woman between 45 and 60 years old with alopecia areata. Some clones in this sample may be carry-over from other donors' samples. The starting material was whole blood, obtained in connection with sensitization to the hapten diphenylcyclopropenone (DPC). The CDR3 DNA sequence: TGCGCCAGCAGCTTGACCGGGGGGCCTCAGCCCCAGCATTTT. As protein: CASSLTGGPQPQHF.